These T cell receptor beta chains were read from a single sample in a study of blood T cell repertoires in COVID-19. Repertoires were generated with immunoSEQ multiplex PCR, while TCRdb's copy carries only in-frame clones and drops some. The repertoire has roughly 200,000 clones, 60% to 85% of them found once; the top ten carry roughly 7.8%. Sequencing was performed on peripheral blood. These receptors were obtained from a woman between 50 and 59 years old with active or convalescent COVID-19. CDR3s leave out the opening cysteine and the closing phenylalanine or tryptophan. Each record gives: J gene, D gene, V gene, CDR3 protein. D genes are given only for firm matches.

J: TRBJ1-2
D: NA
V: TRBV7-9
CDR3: ASSFRGLYGYT

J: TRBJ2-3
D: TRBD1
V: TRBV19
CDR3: ASSSQGAPDTQY

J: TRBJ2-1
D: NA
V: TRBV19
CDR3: ASSISQGYNEQF

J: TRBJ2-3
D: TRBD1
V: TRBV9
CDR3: ASSVGGGPTDTQY

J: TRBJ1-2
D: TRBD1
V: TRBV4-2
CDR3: ASNKPGQGSGYT

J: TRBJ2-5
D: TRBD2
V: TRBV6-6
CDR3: ASSYSDSGGQETQY

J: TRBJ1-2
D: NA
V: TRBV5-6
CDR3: ASSLVAEGGYT

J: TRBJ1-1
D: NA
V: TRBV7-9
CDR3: ASSLASGDHTEAF

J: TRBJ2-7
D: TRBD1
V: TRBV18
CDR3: ASSDRGDYEQY

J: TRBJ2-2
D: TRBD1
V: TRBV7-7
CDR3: ASSPERDRGLGGELF

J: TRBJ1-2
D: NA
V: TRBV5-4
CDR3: ASSLEGGLYGYT